What follows is one TCR beta chain and its context. Its target is unknown. Clones were read by immunoSEQ multiplex PCR, and TCRdb kept only the in-frame ones, dropping some. In the table there are about 1 million clones, under 80% of which are singletons. CDR3 length: 12 residues. Germline V gene sequence: CDR1 LGHNA, CDR2 YSLEER. V lost 0 bases to trimming and J lost 8 bases, with 7 bases between them. This sample is part of a study of shared clonotypes between healthy human individuals. Study in general: The study enrolled a couple of women and a few men aged 18 to 49. Each donor had three CD4 naive, three CD4 memory, two CD8 naive and one CD8 memory plate.

Findings and caveats of the study: Compared with memory subsets, naive subsets generally had larger estimated richness.

Donors were Caucasian adults residing in Nashville, Tennessee, USA. Sequencing used memory CD4+ T cells sorted from blood. Stated subset: CD45RA-negative fraction. The chain is built from TRBV4-3 and TRBJ1-1; the D is unclear. This clonotype was sampled from a man aged 18 to 30 in good health. The CDR3 sequence is CASSQEGREAFF. CDR3 bases: TGCGCCAGCAGCCAAGAGGGCCGAGAAGCTTTCTTT.